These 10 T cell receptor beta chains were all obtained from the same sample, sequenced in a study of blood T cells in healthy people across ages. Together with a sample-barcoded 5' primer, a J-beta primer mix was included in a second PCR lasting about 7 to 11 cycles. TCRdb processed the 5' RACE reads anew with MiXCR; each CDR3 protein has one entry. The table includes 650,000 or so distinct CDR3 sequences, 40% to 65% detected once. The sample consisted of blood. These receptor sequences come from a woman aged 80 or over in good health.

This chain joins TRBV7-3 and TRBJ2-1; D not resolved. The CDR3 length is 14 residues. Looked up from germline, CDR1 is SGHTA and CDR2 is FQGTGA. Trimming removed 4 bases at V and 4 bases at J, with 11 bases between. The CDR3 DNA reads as TGTGCCAGCAGCTCATTAGACACATACAATGAGCAGTTCTTC. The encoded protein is CASSSLDTYNEQFF.

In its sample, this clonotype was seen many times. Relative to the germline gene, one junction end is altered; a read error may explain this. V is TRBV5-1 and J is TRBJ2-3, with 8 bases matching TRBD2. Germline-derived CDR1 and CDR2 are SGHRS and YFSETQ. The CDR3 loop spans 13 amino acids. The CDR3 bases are TGTGCCAGCAGCGGGGGAAGCACAGATACGCAGTATTTT. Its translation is CASSGGSTDTQYF.

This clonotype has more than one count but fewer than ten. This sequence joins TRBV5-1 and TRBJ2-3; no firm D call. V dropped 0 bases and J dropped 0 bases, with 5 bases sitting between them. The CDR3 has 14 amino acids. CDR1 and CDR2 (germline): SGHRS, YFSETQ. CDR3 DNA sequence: TGCGCCAGCAGCTTGGACCCCAGCACAGATACGCAGTATTTT. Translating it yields CASSLDPSTDTQYF.

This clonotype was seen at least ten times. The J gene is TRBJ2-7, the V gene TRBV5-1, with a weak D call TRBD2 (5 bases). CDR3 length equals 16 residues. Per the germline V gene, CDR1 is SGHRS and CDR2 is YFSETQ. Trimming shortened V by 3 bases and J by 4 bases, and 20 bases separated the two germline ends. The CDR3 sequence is CASSSDSRFPFYEQYF. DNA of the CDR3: TGCGCCAGCAGCTCGGACTCCAGGTTCCCCTTTTACGAGCAGTACTTC.

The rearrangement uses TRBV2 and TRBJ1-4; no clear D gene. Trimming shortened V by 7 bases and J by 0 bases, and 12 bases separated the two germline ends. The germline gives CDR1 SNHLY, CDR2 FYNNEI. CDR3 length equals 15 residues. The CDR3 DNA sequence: TGTGCCAGCACCTCGAAGGGAACAACTAATGAAAAACTGTTTTTT. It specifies CASTSKGTTNEKLFF.

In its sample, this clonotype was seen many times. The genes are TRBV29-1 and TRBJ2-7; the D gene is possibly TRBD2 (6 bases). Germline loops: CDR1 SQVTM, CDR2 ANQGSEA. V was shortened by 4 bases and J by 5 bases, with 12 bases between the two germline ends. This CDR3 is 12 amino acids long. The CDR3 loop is CSVGRAENEQYF. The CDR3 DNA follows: TGCAGCGTTGGGAGGGCCGAGAACGAGCAGTACTTC.

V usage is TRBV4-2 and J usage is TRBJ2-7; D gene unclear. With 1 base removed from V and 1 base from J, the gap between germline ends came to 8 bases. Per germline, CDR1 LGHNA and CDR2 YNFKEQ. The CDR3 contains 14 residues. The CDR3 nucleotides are TGTGCCAGCAGCCAAGTGTTCGGATCCTACGAGCAGTACTTC. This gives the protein CASSQVFGSYEQYF.

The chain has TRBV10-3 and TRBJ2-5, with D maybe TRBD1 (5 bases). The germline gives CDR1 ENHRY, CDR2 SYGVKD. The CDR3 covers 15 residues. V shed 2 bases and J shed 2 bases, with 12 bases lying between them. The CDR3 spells CAISETTGIQETQYF. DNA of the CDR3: TGTGCCATCAGTGAGACTACAGGTATACAAGAGACCCAGTACTTC.

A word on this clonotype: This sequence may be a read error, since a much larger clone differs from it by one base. CDR3 nucleotides: TGTGCCAGCAGCGTCCCGGCGGTCCGTACGCAGTCTTTT. Its protein product is CASSVPAVRTQSF. The rearrangement uses TRBV9 and TRBJ2-3; D is unresolved. Looked up from germline, CDR1 is SGDLS and CDR2 is YYNGEE. The CDR3 is 13 residues long.

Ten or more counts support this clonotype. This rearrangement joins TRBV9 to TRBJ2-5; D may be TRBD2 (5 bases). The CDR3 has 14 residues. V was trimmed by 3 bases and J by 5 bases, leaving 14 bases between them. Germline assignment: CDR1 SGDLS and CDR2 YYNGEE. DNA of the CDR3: TGTGCCAGCAGCGCCGGACTCATAGGGGAGACCCAGTACTTC. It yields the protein CASSAGLIGETQYF.